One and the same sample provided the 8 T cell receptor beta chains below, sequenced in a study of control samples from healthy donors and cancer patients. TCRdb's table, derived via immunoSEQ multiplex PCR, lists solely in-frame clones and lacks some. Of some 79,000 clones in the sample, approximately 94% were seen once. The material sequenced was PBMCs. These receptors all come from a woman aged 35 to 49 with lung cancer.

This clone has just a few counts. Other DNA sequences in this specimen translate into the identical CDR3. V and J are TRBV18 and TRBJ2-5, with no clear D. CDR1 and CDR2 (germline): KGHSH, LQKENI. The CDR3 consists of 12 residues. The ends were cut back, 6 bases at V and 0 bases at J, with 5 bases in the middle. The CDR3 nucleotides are TGTGCCAGCTCGCCGTACCAAGAGACCCAGTACTTC. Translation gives CASSPYQETQYF.

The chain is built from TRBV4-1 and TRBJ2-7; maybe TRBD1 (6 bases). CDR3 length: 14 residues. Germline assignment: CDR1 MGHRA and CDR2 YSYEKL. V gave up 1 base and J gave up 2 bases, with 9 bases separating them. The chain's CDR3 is CASSQGSGAYEQYF. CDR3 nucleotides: TGCGCCAGCAGCCAAGGGTCAGGGGCCTACGAGCAGTACTTC.

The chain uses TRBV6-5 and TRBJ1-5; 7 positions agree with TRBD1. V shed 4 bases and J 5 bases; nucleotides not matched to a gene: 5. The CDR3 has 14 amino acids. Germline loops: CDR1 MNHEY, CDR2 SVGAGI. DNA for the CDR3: TGTGCCAGCAGTTTCAGGGGGGCTCATCAGCCCCAGCATTTT. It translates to CASSFRGAHQPQHF.

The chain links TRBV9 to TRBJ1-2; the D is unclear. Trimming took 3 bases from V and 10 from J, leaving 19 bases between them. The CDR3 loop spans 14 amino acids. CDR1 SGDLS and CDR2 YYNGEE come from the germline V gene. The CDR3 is CASSGEMFYGYYTF. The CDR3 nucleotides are TGTGCCAGCAGCGGGGAGATGTTCTATGGCTACTACACCTTC.

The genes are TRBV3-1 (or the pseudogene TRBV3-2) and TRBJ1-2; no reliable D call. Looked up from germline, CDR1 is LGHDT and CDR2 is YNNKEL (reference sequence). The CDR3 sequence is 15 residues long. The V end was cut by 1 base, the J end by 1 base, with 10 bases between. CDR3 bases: TGTGCCAGCAGCCAAGGGGGTCGGGGTAACTATGGCTACACCTTC. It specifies CASSQGGRGNYGYTF.

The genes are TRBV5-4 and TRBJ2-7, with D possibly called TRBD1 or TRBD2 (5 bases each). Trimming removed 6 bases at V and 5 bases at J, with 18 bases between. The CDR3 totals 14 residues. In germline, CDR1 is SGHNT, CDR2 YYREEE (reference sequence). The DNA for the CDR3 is TGTGCCAGCACCAGTGAGGGGCGCACCGACGAGCAGTACTTC. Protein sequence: CASTSEGRTDEQYF. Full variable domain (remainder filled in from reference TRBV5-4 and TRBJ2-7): ETGVTQSPTHLIKTRGQQVTLRCSSQSGHNTVSWYQQALGQGPQFIFQYYREEENGRGNFPPRFSGLQFPNYSSELNVNALELDDSALYLCASTSEGRTDEQYFGPGTRLTVT.

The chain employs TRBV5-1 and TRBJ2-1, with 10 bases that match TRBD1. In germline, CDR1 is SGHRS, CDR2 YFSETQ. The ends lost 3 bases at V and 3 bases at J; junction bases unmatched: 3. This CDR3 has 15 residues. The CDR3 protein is CASSWGQGIYNEQFF. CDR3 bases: TGCGCCAGCAGCTGGGGACAGGGGATCTACAATGAGCAGTTCTTC. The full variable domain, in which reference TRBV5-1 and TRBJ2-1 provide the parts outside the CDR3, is KAGVTQTPRYLIKTRGQQVTLSCSPISGHRSVSWYQQTPGQGLQFLFEYFSETQRNKGNFPGRFSGRQFSNSRSEMNVSTLELGDSALYLCASSWGQGIYNEQFFGPGTRLTVL.

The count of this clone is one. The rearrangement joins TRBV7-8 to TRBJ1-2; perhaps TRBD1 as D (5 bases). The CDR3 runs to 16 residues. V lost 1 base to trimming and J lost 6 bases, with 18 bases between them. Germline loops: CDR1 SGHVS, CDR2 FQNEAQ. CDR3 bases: TGTGCCAGCAGCTTAGTCAGGGTTGGGGATAGACATGGCTACACCTTC. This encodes CASSLVRVGDRHGYTF.